This T cell receptor (beta chain) was obtained from a study of cytomegalovirus exposure and HLA in healthy donors. At the level of the study: Earlier sequencing of 150 million to 200 million T cells yielded under 120 million unique TCR beta sequences.

This CDR3 contains 13 residues. Germline V CDR1 and CDR2: SGHDT, YYEEEE. Losses at the gene ends were 3 bases for V and 10 bases for J; bases not matched to a gene: 2. Vbeta (60) and Jbeta (13) primers were used in the PCR. The table came from immunoSEQ multiplex PCR; TCRdb's copy has only in-frame clones and leaves some out. The sample yields around 200,000 clones, about four fifths seen once. The origin of this receptor is a male donor in good health and CMV-seronegative. The specimen sequenced was PBMCs. The chain uses TRBV5-6 and TRBJ1-6; the match to TRBD1 covers 9 bases. CDR3 sequence reads: CASSWGQGSPLHF. CDR3 DNA sequence: TGTGCCAGCAGCTGGGGACAGGGCTCACCCCTCCACTTT. The entire variable domain, with the rest obtained from reference TRBV5-6 and TRBJ1-6, is as follows: DAGVTQSPTHLIKTRGQQVTLRCSPKSGHDTVSWYQQALGQGPQFIFQYYEEEERQRGNFPDRFSGHQFPNYSSELNVNALLLGDSALYLCASSWGQGSPLHFGNGTRLTVT.